A single sample gave rise to the 15 T cell receptor beta chains below, sequenced in a study of cytotoxic CD8 clonotypes in ibrutinib-treated CLL. TCRdb's table, derived via immunoSEQ multiplex PCR, lists solely in-frame clones and lacks some. The data show 95,000 to 100,000 clones, with 78% seen just once and about 30% held by the top ten. The sample here was PBMCs, taken after 12 months of ibrutinib treatment. These receptors were taken from a human donor with chronic lymphocytic leukemia.

The chain uses TRBV29-1 and TRBJ2-2; D perhaps matches TRBD1 (5 bases). V dropped 1 base and J dropped 5 bases, with 14 bases sitting between them. The CDR3 is 15 amino acids. CDR1 is SQVTM and CDR2 is ANQGSEA in the germline V gene. The CDR3 here is CSVEGAGLGTGELFF. The CDR3 bases are TGCAGCGTTGAAGGAGCAGGGCTGGGGACCGGGGAGCTGTTTTTT.

In this sample, this clone turned up once. The chain uses TRBV5-4 and TRBJ2-5, with 14 bases lining up with TRBD2. V lost 4 bases, J lost 2 bases, and 7 bases stayed unmatched. CDR1 and CDR2 (germline): SGHNT, YYREEE (reference sequence). The CDR3 runs 17 residues. CDR3 amino acids: CASSRTSGGPMQETQYF. Written as DNA, the CDR3 is TGTGCCAGCAGCAGGACTAGCGGGGGGCCAATGCAAGAGACCCAGTACTTC. Filled out from reference TRBV5-4 and TRBJ2-5, the complete variable domain reads ETGVTQSPTHLIKTRGQQVTLRCSSQSGHNTVSWYQQALGQGPQFIFQYYREEENGRGNFPPRFSGLQFPNYSSELNVNALELDDSALYLCASSRTSGGPMQETQYFGPGTRLLVL.

The chain combines TRBV7-2 with TRBJ1-6; D is ambiguous. Trimming removed 5 bases from V and 8 bases from J, with 4 bases in between. Looked up from germline, CDR1 is SGHTA and CDR2 is FQGNSA. The CDR3 sequence is 11 residues long. The CDR3 loop is CASSRDSPLHF. The CDR3, as DNA: TGTGCCAGCAGCAGGGATTCACCCCTCCACTTT.

V is TRBV6-1 and J is TRBJ1-3; D not certain. The V end was cut by 5 bases, the J end by 2 bases, with 10 bases between. There are 14 residues in the CDR3. In germline, CDR1 is MNHNS, CDR2 SASEGT. CDR3 amino acids: CASSSTQTGNTIYF. CDR3 in DNA: TGTGCCAGCAGTTCGACACAGACTGGAAACACCATATATTTT.

The chain carries TRBV2 and TRBJ2-7, with no clear D. The CDR3 runs 11 residues. The germline V gene encodes CDR1 SNHLY and CDR2 FYNNEI. Trimming shortened V by 6 bases and J by 3 bases, and 6 bases separated the two germline ends. CDR3 residues: CASSQRYEQYF. CDR3 DNA: TGTGCCAGCAGCCAGCGCTACGAGCAGTACTTC.

This clone was recorded only once. Written as DNA, the CDR3 is TGTGCCAGCAGCGGAGGGGTGGAGGAGACCCAGTACTTC. This codes for CASSGGVEETQYF. The chain couples TRBV7-2 to TRBJ2-5, with D perhaps TRBD2 (6 bases). V shed 5 bases and J shed 5 bases, with 12 bases lying between them. The CDR3 spans 13 residues. CDR1 is SGHTA, CDR2 FQGNSA, per germline.

The genes are TRBV11-3 and TRBJ2-7, with TRBD1 identical over 7 bases. The CDR3 loop spans 14 amino acids. After removal of 5 bases from V and 4 bases from J, the junction contained 8 bases not matched to a gene. Germline V CDR1 and CDR2: SGHNT, YENEEA. CDR3 residues: CASSTGQSSYEQYF. CDR3 sequence (DNA): TGTGCCAGCAGCACGGGACAGTCATCGTACGAGCAGTACTTC.

This sequence joins TRBV6-4 and TRBJ1-2, with unresolved D. V was trimmed by 2 bases and J by 4 bases, leaving 8 bases between them. Germline CDR1 is MRHNA and CDR2 is SNTAGT. The CDR3 length is 13 residues. The chain's CDR3 is CASSDEEGYGYTF. The DNA for the CDR3 is TGTGCCAGCAGTGACGAGGAGGGCTATGGCTACACCTTC.

The DNA of the CDR3 is TGTGCCTGGAGTAAAACCCAAACAGGGGTTGCTCCAGCTTTCTTT. Translation: CAWSKTQTGVAPAFF. The V gene is TRBV30, the J gene TRBJ1-1; 7 positions match TRBD1. The J segment lost 10 bases and the V segment lost 2 bases, leaving 16 bases of the junction unmatched. The CDR3 contains 15 residues. Germline V gene lookup returns CDR1 GTSNPN and CDR2 SVGIG (reference sequence).

This clone was counted once. The chain couples TRBV5-1 to TRBJ2-1, with TRBD1 identical over 9 bases. The CDR3 totals 15 residues. The ends lost 4 bases at V and 6 bases at J; junction bases unmatched: 8. Germline CDR1 and CDR2: SGHRS and YFSETQ. The CDR3 DNA is TGCGCCAGCAGCCCGCCGGGACAGGGTCTCAATGAGCAGTTCTTC. Protein sequence: CASSPPGQGLNEQFF.

V usage is TRBV7-9 and J usage is TRBJ1-6; D call uncertain. Germline CDR1 is SEHNR and CDR2 is FQNEAQ (reference sequence). CDR3 length: 15 amino acids. V dropped 1 base and J dropped 9 bases, with 13 bases sitting between them. Written as DNA, the CDR3 is TGTGCCAGCAGCTTAGGGGCTGCTGTATCTTCACCCCTCCACTTT. This codes for CASSLGAAVSSPLHF.

Details on this clone: The same CDR3 can be traced to other DNA sequences in this sample. The chain combines TRBV7-3 with TRBJ2-2, with D unresolved. Germline V gene lookup returns CDR1 SGHTA and CDR2 FQGTGA. The CDR3 consists of 13 residues. Trimming stripped 4 bases from V and 0 bases from J, with 3 bases between. The CDR3 nucleotides read TGTGCCAGCAGCTCTACGAACACCGGGGAGCTGTTTTTT. Protein sequence: CASSSTNTGELFF.

The J gene is TRBJ1-5, the V gene TRBV7-8, with D uncertain. Germline V gene sequence: CDR1 SGHVS, CDR2 FQNEAQ. V lost 5 bases, J lost 0 bases, and 5 bases lay in between. The CDR3 extends over 13 amino acids. CDR3 protein: CASSVISNQPQHF. The CDR3 region has the DNA TGTGCCAGCAGCGTGATTAGCAATCAGCCCCAGCATTTT.

The CDR3 DNA reads as TGTGCCAGCAGTGGGGGACGGAACTATGGCTACACCTTC. Its translation: CASSGGRNYGYTF. The chain uses TRBV25-1 and TRBJ1-2, with D tentatively TRBD1 (5 bases). Germline lookup yields CDR1 MGHDK and CDR2 SYGVNS. The CDR3 is 13 residues long. V gave up 4 bases and J gave up 2 bases, with 8 bases separating them.

This chain joins TRBV4-2 and TRBJ2-7, with D possibly being TRBD1 or TRBD2 (6 bases each). The germline gives CDR1 LGHNA, CDR2 YNFKEQ. Between the trimmed V and J ends, which lost 1 base and 4 bases, there was a span of 14 bases. The CDR3 has 15 residues. The CDR3 reads CASSQGLGGGYEQYF. CDR3 coding DNA: TGTGCCAGCAGCCAAGGCTTGGGGGGCGGGTACGAGCAGTACTTC.